The entry below gives a single TCR beta chain sequence along with its context. What it binds is not known. Only in-frame clones appear in the TCRdb table, and some are missing; sequencing was by immunoSEQ multiplex PCR. The table lists some 180,000 clones, roughly nine tenths of them singletons. The sample comes from a study of Ad26.COV2.S vaccination and SARS-CoV-2 variants. Germline lookup yields CDR1 SNHLY and CDR2 FYNNEI. With V trimmed by 10 bases and J by 3 bases, 4 bases remained unmatched. The CDR3 is 14 amino acids. Study outcomes and limitations: In vaccinated individuals, spike-specific CD8+ and CD4+ T cell responses reportedly displayed substantial breadth. Breadth of non-spike TCRs did not differ between vaccinees and placebo recipients.

Sequenced here: peripheral blood, sampled after recovery from COVID-19. The source is a human donor who had recovered from COVID-19. V usage is TRBV2 and J usage is TRBJ2-1; TRBD2 matches 12 bases. The CDR3 here is CAILAGGDYNEQFF. DNA of the CDR3: TGTGCCATACTAGCGGGAGGAGACTACAATGAGCAGTTCTTC.